The sequence of this T cell receptor (beta chain) was determined in a study of T-cell reconstitution after alpha-beta-depleted transplantation in children. This clonotype was seen only a few times. The authors prepared the TCRbeta library with unique molecular identifiers. TCRdb itself ran the PCR reads through MiXCR, one entry per CDR3 protein. The table includes about half a million distinct CDR3 sequences, under 15% detected once. Germline V gives CDR1 KGHDR, CDR2 SFDVKD. Trimming pared 6 bases from V and 8 bases from J, leaving 10 bases between. The CDR3 consists of 13 residues. The receptor's source is a human donor who donated a stem cell graft to a child with combined immunodeficiency. This specimen was PBMCs from the stem cell graft donor, taken from the stem cell graft. The J gene is TRBJ1-6, the V gene TRBV24-1; D gene uncertain. The DNA of the CDR3 is TGTGCCACCAGTAATGGACTGGATTCACCCCTCCACTTT. This codes for CATSNGLDSPLHF.